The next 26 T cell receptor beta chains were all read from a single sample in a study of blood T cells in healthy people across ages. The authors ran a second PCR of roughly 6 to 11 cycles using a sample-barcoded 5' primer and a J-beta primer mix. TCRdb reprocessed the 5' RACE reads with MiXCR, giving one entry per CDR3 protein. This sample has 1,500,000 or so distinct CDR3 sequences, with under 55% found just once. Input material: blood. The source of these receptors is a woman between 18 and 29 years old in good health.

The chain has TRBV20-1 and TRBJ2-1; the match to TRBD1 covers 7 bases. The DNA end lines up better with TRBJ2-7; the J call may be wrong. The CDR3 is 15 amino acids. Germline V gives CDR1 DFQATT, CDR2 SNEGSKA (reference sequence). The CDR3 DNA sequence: TGCAGTGTTAGTAGGGGGCCGAGCTCCTACAATGAGCAGTACTTC. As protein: CSVSRGPSSYNEQYF.

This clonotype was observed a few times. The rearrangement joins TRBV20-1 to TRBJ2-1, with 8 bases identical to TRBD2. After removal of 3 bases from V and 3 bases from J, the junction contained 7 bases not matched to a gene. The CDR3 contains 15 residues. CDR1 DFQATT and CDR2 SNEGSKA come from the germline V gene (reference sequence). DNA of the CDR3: TGCAGTGCTAGCCCTCGGGAGGGCCTCTACAATGAGCAGTTCTTC. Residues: CSASPREGLYNEQFF.

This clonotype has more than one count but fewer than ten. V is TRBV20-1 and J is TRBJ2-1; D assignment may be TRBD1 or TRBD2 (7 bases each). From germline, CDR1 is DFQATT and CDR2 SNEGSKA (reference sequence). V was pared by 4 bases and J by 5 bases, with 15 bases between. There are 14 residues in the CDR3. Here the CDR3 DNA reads TGCAGTGCTATTACAGGGGACTATAACAATGAGCAGTTCTTC. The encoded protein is CSAITGDYNNEQFF.

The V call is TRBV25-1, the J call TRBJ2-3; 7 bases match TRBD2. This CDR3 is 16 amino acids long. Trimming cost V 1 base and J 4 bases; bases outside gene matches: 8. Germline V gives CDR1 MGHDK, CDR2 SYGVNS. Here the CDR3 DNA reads TGTGCCAGCAGTGAATGGGGAGGGCGGGGCCCAGATACGCAGTATTTT. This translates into CASSEWGGRGPDTQYF.

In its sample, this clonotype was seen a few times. The CDR3 here is CASSLNRGRDTQYF. The CDR3 DNA reads as TGTGCCAGCAGCTTAAACAGGGGCCGAGATACGCAGTATTTT. This chain links TRBV7-2 with TRBJ2-3, with TRBD1 matching 7 bases. This CDR3 spans 14 amino acids. Per the germline V gene, CDR1 is SGHTA and CDR2 is FQGNSA. The ends lost 2 bases at V and 5 bases at J; junction bases unmatched: 4.

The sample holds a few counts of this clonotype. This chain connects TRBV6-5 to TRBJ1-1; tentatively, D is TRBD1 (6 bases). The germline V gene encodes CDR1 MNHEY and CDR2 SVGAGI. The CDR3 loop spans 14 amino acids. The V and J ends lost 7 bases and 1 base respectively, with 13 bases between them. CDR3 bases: TGTGCCAGCAACGGCAGGGGCGGGAACACTGAAGCTTTCTTT. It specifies CASNGRGGNTEAFF.

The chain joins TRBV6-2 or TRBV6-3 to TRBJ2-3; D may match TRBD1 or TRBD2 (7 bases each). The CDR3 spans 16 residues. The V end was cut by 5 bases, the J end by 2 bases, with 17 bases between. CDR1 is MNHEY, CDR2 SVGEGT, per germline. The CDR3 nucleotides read TGTGCCAGCAGTCCCTCAGGGAGGGGGCCCACAGATACGCAGTATTTT. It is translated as CASSPSGRGPTDTQYF.

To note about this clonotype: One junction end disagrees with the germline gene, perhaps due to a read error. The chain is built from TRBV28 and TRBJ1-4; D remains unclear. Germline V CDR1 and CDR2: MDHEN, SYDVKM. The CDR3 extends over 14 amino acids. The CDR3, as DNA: TGTGCCGGCAGTCCCCAGCGCCGGAATGAAAAACTGTTTTTT. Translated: CAGSPQRRNEKLFF.

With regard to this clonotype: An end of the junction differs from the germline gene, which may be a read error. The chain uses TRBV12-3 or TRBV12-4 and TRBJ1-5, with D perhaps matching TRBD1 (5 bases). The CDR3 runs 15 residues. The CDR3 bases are TGTGCCAGCAGTTTTCTCGGGGCTGGCAATCAGACCCAGCATTTT. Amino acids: CASSFLGAGNQTQHF.

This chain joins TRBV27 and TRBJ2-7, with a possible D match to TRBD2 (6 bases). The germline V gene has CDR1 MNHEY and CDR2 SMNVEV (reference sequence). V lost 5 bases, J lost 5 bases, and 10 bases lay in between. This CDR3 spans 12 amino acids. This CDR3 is CASSGGNHEQYF. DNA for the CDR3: TGTGCCAGCAGTGGCGGGAATCACGAGCAGTACTTC.

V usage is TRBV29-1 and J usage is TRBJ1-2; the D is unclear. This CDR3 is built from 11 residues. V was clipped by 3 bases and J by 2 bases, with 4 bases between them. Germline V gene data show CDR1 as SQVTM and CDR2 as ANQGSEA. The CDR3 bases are TGCAGCGTTGAGAGGAACTATGGCTACACCTTC. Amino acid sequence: CSVERNYGYTF.

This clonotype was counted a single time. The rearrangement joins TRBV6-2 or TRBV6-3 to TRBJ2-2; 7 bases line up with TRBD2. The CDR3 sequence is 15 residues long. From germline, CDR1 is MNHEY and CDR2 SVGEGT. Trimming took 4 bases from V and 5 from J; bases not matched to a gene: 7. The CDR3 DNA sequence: TGTGCCAGCAGTTGGTTCGGGGGGAGAACCGGGGAGCTGTTTTTT. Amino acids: CASSWFGGRTGELFF.

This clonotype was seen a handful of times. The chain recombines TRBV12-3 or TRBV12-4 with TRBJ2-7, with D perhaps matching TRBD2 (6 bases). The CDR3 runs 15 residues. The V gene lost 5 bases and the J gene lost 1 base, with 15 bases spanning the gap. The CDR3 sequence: CASSTSSSLSYEQYF. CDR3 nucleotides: TGTGCCAGCAGTACTAGCTCCTCTTTATCCTACGAGCAGTACTTC.

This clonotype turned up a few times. CDR3 amino acids: CASSYVAYEDEQFF. The DNA of the CDR3 is TGTGCCAGCAGTTACGTGGCTTACGAGGATGAGCAGTTCTTC. J is TRBJ2-1 and V is TRBV6-6, with D hard to call. There are 14 residues in the CDR3. V lost 2 bases, J lost 8 bases, and 13 bases lay in between. Looked up from germline, CDR1 is MNHNY and CDR2 is SVGAGI (reference sequence).

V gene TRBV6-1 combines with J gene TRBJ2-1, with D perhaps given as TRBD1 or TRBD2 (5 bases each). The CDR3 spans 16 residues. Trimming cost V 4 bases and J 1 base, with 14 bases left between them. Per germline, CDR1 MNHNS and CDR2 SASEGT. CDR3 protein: CASSASGTDSYNEQFF. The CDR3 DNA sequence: TGTGCCAGCAGTGCTTCCGGGACCGATTCCTACAATGAGCAGTTCTTC.

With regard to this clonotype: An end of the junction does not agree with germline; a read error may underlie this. The CDR3 here is CASSDSAGAGKQFF. In nucleotides, the CDR3 is TGTGCCAGCAGTGACTCAGCCGGGGCCGGGAAGCAGTTCTTC. V usage is TRBV6-5 and J usage is TRBJ2-1, with D perhaps being TRBD1 or TRBD2 (5 bases each). Germline CDR1 and CDR2: MNHEY and SVGAGI. The CDR3 is 14 amino acids.

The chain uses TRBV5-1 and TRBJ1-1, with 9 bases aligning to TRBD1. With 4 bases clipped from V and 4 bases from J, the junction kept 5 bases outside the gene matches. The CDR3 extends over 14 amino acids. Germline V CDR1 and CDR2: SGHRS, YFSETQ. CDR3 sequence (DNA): TGCGCCAGCAGCGGGGGACAGGGAGGCACTGAAGCTTTCTTT. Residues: CASSGGQGGTEAFF.

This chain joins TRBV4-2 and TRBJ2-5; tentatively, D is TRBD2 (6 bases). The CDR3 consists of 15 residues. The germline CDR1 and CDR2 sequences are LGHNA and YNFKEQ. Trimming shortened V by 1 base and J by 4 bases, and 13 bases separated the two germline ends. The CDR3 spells CASSQGWGVGETQYF. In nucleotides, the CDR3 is TGTGCCAGCAGCCAAGGTTGGGGGGTCGGAGAGACCCAGTACTTC.

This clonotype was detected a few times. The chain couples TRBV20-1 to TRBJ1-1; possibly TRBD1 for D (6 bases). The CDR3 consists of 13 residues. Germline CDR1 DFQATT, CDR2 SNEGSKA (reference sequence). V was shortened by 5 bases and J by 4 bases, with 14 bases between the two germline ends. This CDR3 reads CSAPRGLGTEAFF. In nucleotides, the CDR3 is TGCAGTGCTCCCAGGGGTTTGGGCACTGAAGCTTTCTTT.

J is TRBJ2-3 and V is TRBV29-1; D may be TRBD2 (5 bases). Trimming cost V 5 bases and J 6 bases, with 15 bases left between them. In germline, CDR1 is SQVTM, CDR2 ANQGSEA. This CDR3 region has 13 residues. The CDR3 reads CSVRDDSLDTQYF. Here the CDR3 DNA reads TGCAGCGTTCGGGATGACTCCTTGGATACGCAGTATTTT.

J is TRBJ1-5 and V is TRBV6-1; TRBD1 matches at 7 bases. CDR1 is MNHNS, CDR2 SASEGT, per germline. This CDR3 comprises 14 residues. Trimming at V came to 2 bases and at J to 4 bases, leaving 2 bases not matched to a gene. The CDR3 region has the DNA TGTGCCAGCAGTGAACGGGGACAGAATCAGCCCCAGCATTTT. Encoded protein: CASSERGQNQPQHF.

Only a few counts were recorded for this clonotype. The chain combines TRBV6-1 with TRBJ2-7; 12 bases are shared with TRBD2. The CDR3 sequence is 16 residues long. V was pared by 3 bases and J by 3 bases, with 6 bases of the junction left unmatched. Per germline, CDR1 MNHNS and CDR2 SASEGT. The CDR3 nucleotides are TGTGCCAGCAGTGAGCCCTCGGGACTAGCGGGCTACGAGCAGTACTTC. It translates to CASSEPSGLAGYEQYF.

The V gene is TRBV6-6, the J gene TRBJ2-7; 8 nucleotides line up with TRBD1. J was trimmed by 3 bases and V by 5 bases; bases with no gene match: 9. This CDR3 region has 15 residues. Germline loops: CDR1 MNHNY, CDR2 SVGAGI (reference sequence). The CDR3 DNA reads TGTGCCAGCAGTATCGGGACAGGTAGGGGCTACGAGCAGTACTTC. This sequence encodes CASSIGTGRGYEQYF.

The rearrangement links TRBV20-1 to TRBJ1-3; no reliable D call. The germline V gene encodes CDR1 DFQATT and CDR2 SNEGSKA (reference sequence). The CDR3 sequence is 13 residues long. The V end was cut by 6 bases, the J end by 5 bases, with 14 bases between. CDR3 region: CSAPARQRNTIYF. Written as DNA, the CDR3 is TGCAGTGCCCCGGCCAGGCAGAGAAACACCATATATTTT.

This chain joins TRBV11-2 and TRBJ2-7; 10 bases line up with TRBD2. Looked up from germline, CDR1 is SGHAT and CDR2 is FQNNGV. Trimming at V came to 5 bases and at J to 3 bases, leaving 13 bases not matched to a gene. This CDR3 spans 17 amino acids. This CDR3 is CASSHWALAGDLYEQYF. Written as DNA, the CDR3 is TGTGCCAGCAGCCACTGGGCCCTAGCGGGAGACCTCTACGAGCAGTACTTC.

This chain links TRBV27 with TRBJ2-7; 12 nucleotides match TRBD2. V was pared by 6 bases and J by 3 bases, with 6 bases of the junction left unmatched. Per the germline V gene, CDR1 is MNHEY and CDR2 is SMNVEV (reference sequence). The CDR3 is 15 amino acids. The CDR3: CASRLTSGSGYEQYF. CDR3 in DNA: TGTGCCAGCAGATTGACTAGCGGGAGTGGCTACGAGCAGTACTTC.